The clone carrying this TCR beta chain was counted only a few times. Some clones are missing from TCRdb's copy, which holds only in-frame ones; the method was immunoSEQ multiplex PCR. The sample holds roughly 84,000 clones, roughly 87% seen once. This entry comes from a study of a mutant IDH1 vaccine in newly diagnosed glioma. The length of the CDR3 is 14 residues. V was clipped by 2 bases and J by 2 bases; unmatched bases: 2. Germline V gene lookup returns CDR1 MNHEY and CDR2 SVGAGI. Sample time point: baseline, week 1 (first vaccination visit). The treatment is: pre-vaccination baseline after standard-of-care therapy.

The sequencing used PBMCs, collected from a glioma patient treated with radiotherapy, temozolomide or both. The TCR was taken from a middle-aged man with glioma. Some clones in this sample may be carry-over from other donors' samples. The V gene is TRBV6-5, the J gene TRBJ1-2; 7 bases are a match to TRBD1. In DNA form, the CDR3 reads TGTGCCAGCAGTTACAGGGGGCCAAACTATGGCTACACCTTC. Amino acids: CASSYRGPNYGYTF.